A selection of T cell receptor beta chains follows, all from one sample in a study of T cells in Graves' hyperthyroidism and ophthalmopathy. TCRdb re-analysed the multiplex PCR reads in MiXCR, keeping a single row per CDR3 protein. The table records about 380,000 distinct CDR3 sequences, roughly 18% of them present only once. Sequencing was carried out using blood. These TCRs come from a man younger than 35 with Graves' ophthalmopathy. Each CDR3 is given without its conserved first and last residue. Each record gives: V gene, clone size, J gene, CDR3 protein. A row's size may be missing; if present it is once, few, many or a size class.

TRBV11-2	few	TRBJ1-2	ASSPGGARIYGYT
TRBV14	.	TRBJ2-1	ASSQVQGYNEQF
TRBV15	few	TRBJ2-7	ATSRSGTEDEQY
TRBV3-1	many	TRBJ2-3	ASSQMRGPRGDTQY
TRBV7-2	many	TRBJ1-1	ASSDDGNTEAF
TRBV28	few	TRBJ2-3	ASSYGGLAQY
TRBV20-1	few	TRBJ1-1	SWTGEPNTEAF
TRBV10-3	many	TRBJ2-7	AIRETALSYEQY
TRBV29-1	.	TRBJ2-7	SVEEGGDRGDEQY
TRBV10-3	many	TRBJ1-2	AIMGIGDGYT
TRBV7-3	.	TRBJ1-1	ASSLEHGGTEAF
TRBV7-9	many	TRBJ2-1	ASSASGLAGVGEQF
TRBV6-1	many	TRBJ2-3	ASSNLAGGTDTQY
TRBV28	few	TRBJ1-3	ASSQRGHDSGNTIY
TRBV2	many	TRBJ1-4	ASSEDGGEKLF
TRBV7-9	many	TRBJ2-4	ASSLGGQGGNIQY
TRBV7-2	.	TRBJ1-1	ASSFGKAF
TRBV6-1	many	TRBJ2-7	ASALRDYSYEQY
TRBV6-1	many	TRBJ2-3	ASSVGVGPWDTQY
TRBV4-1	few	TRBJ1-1	ASSQDPGSGTEAF
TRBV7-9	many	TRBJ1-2	ASSSSEAANYGYT
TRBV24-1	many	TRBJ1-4	ATGLDTSEKLF
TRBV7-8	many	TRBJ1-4	ASSLVRDRGENEKLF
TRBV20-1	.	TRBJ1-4	SARPMEEKLF
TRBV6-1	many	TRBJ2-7	ASTPWGQNYEQY
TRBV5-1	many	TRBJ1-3	ASSPGTEGNTIY
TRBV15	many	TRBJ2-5	ATSPRTAQETQY
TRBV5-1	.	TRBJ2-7	ASQDIFYEQY
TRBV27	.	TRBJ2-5	ASSLFGSNQETQY
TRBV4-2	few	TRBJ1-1	ASSRETGMSTEAF
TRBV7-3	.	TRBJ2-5	ASSFRQEKETQY
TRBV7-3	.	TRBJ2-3	ASSISGGGTDTQY
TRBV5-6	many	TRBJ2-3	ASSFDSRSTDTQY
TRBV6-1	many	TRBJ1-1	ASSSIYDTEAF
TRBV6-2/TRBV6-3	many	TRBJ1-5	ASNDLAGGQPQH
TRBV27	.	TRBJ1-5	ASSLSAGQPQH
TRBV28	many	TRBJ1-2	ASSLKLGYT
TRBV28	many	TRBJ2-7	ASSFSGDSPYEQY
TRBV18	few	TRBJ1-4	ASSPIQRATNEKLF
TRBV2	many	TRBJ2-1	ASSGTSGGSNEQF
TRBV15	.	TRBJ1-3	ATSRDQGSYGNTIY
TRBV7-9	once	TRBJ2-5	ASSLVATSGGLETQY
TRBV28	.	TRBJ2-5	ASTFQGRGRQETQY
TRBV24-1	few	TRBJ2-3	ATSGTTDTQY
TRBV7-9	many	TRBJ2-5	ASSLTSGEETQY
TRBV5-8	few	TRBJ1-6	ASQRGNSPLH